A selection of T cell receptor beta chains follows, all from one sample in a study of cytomegalovirus exposure and HLA in healthy donors. Sequencing used immunoSEQ multiplex PCR; TCRdb keeps in-frame clones, though not all of them. The sample holds approximately 180,000 clones, just under 80% seen once. Source material: PBMCs. The receptors derive from a woman in her fifties or sixties in good health and CMV-seropositive. CDR3s leave out the opening cysteine and the closing phenylalanine or tryptophan. Fields, in order: V gene, J gene, CDR3 protein.

>TRBV30|TRBJ2-6
AWSAWRGRAGANVLT
>TRBV5-6|TRBJ2-6
ASSLTGGGANVLT
>TRBV11-1|TRBJ2-2
ASSLEEGTGELF
>TRBV18|TRBJ1-1
ASSPPGRGLNTEAF
>TRBV4-1|TRBJ2-4
ASSQGDRVGNIQY
>TRBV2|TRBJ2-2
ASTSRTGWSTGELF
>TRBV6-5|TRBJ1-1
ASSYSSEGVNTEAF
>TRBV11-2|TRBJ2-4
ASSSPPSGGPKNIQY
>TRBV30|TRBJ2-7
AWSAYTLYEQY
>TRBV6-4|TRBJ2-5
ASSVYSQETQY
>TRBV5-5|TRBJ2-7
ASSWGGQGYGEQY
>TRBV6-1|TRBJ1-4
ASRSLFGGEKLF
>TRBV2|TRBJ2-1
ASSGTTGVLF
>TRBV5-6|TRBJ2-5
ASSPRDRAHGAQY
>TRBV5-6|TRBJ1-1
ASSLQGVRNTEAF
>TRBV5-1|TRBJ1-1
ASRMDRGDTEAF
>TRBV29-1|TRBJ1-4
SVSRGLATNEKLF
>TRBV6-6|TRBJ2-7
ASTRGLAGYEQY
>TRBV7-3|TRBJ2-3
ASSLTRPPDTQY
>TRBV30|TRBJ1-1
AWRNYRETEAF
>TRBV7-2|TRBJ2-3
ASSLKRGDTQY
>TRBV10-2|TRBJ2-2
ASGVWGGRNTGELF
>TRBV9|TRBJ2-7
ASSVGDSSYEQY
>TRBV5-4|TRBJ1-2
ASSPRTFGQESGGYT
>TRBV19|TRBJ1-2
ASSPTGQMNLRRDGYT
>TRBV11-2|TRBJ2-7
ASSFGTDAYEQY
>TRBV18|TRBJ2-7
ASSSAYRDRGEQY
>TRBV30|TRBJ1-1
AWSQQSGHLNTEAF
>TRBV9|TRBJ1-1
ASSVEPGGLNTEAF
>TRBV6-6|TRBJ2-7
ASSWDSSYEQY
>TRBV5-1|TRBJ2-6
ASSFVLSGANVLT
>TRBV18|TRBJ1-1
ASSLTGANTEAF
>TRBV9|TRBJ2-1
ASSVASGGNEQF
>TRBV7-3|TRBJ1-3
ASSLIAGEGNTIY
>TRBV4-1|TRBJ2-1
ASSQQRLAGLNEQF
>TRBV21-1|TRBJ1-2
ASSPRQGNYGYT
>TRBV6-5|TRBJ1-1
ASRRPGQAYTEAF
>TRBV19|TRBJ1-1
ASLQGYNTEAF
>TRBV5-5|TRBJ1-5
ASSLAGGGNQPQH
>TRBV6-5|TRBJ1-5
ASSYSGQGNQPQH
>TRBV5-1|TRBJ1-2
ASSPNLDYGYT
>TRBV7-8|TRBJ1-4
ASSLEGAITNEKLF
>TRBV5-1|TRBJ2-7
ASSSELGSLQGLDEQY
>TRBV5-6|TRBJ1-4
ASSLDPGGVTNEKLF
>TRBV2|TRBJ2-7
ASSPGLLTVYEQY
>TRBV5-1|TRBJ1-2
ASSLELVRGNGYT
>TRBV6-1|TRBJ2-7
ASKGALTSEQY
>TRBV19|TRBJ2-7
ASSIDPRSSYEQY
>TRBV5-1|TRBJ2-5
ASTGVSGRETQY
>TRBV6-1|TRBJ2-5
ASSERARGETQY
>TRBV29-1|TRBJ1-1
SGGGGLGTEAF
>TRBV19|TRBJ1-1
ASSIETGSLAVTEAF
>TRBV6-1|TRBJ1-5
ASSEGQVPQPQH
>TRBV19|TRBJ1-5
ASSIGQGNQPQH